Listed below are T cell receptor beta chains from one sample, sequenced in a study of cytomegalovirus exposure and HLA in healthy donors. Only in-frame clones appear in the TCRdb table, and some are missing; sequencing was by immunoSEQ multiplex PCR. The repertoire holds about 160,000 clones, with around four fifths as singletons. Input material: PBMCs. These receptors all stem from a male donor in good health and CMV-seronegative. CDR3s include the opening cysteine and the closing phenylalanine or tryptophan.

v_call,cdr3_aa
TRBV21-1,CASSKKAWRAIGYTF
TRBV7-9,CASSSYRQEYQETQYF
TRBV5-6,CASSRDTGANVLTF
TRBV7-9,CASSFTRGNEQFF
TRBV14,CASSQEAAYIGQYF
TRBV20-1,CSASGQGRAFF
TRBV19,CASSRVDRAVEKLFF
TRBV30,CAWSSGGYEQYF
TRBV5-1,CAGRPDRQETQYF
TRBV5-8,CASSLDTGGRYEQYF
TRBV30,CAWRVGGRAEAFF
TRBV7-3,CASSPGLAGGTDTQYF
TRBV4-2,CASSQDGARDGYTF
TRBV2,CASSADSAGEAFF
TRBV27,CASSLTEGSNEQYF
TRBV7-2,CASSVNSGNEKLFF
TRBV7-9,CASSARATAPGYTF
TRBV27,CASGDSSNQPQHF
TRBV6-6,CASSYGDSTGTQYF
TRBV4-3,CASSQEASGSFNYGYTF
TRBV30,CAWGTGGDGYTF
TRBV12-5,CASGLLTGTGNTIYF
TRBV6-1,CASSEAPGTSVHEQFF
TRBV5-8,CASSWTGGGGNTIYF
TRBV4-2,CASSQTRDRGANEKLFF
TRBV5-1,CASSSGQGGEYGYTF
TRBV7-2,CASSREGGQRAEAFF
TRBV2,CASRATSGGGGEQFF
TRBV7-2,CASSSYTGGYEQYF
TRBV27,CASRPKGDLQETQYF
TRBV19,CASSAFQGLTGELFF
TRBV7-9,CASSSVSGRDTEAFF
TRBV6-1,CASSDAQGRQPQHF
TRBV6-5,CASSYSIAGGLYF
TRBV19,CASSPGQGIYEQYF
TRBV25-1,CASSASSGANVLTF
TRBV7-2,CASSLERGGPYEQYF
TRBV7-7,CASRFGGASTEAFF
TRBV19,CASSIDTGINEQFF
TRBV7-3,CASSLTSYNEQFF
TRBV9,CASSVGISGSIRTDTQYF
TRBV4-3,CASSLGQGAINEQFF
TRBV4-3,CASSQGRVYLSEDTEAFF
TRBV9,CASSGVAGGPRDTQYF
TRBV4-3,CASSQSLNTEAFF
TRBV11-2,CASSLGQGGDTQYF